The sequence of this TCR beta chain was determined in a study of cytomegalovirus exposure and HLA in healthy donors. Study findings and constraints: For most subjects, TCR beta sequences were reported to predict HLA-A and HLA-B alleles with accuracy. TCR beta V segments were, for the most part, productive about 90% or about 30% of the time in an earlier analysis. The dataset shows that most TCR sequences were rare, while some public TCRs occurred in many donors.

Looked up from germline, CDR1 is SGHNT and CDR2 is YYREEE (reference sequence). The junction had 5 bases not matched to a gene; V was cut back by 2 bases and J by 4 bases. The CDR3 consists of 15 residues. With respect to this clone: Its target is not known.

It was with 60 Vbeta and 13 Jbeta primers that the PCR ran. Clones were sequenced by immunoSEQ multiplex PCR, and TCRdb holds only the in-frame ones, with some missing. This sample has tens of thousands of clones, with 70% to 85% found just once. The chain links TRBV5-4 to TRBJ1-2; 10 bases map to TRBD1. This TCR was sampled from a man in his fifties or sixties in good health and CMV-seropositive. Sequencing input: PBMCs. CDR3 DNA sequence: TGTGCCAGCAGCTTAGCGACAGGGGGCAGCTATGGCTACACCTTC. The encoded protein is CASSLATGGSYGYTF.